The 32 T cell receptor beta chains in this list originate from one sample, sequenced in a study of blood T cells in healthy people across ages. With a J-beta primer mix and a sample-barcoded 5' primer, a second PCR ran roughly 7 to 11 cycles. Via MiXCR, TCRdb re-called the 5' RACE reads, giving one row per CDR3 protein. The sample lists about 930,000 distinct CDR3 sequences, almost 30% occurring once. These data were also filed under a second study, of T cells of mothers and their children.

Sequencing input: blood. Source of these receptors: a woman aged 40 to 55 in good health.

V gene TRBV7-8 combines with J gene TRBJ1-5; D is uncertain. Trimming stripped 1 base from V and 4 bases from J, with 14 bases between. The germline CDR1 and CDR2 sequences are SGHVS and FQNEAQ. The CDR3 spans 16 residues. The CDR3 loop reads CASSLGSTVANQPQHF. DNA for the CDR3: TGTGCCAGCAGCTTAGGGTCAACGGTGGCGAATCAGCCCCAGCATTTT.

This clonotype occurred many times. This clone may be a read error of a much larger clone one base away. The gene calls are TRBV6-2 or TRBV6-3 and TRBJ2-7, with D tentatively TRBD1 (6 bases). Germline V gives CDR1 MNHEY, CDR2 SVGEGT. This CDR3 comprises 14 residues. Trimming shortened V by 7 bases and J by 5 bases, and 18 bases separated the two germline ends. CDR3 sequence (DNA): TGTGCCAGCACAAGGGCAGGGGCGAGGAACGAGCAGTACTTC. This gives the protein CASTRAGARNEQYF.

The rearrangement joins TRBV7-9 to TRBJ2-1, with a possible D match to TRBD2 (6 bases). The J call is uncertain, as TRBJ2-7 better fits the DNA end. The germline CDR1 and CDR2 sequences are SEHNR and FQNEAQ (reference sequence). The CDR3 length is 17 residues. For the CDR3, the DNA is TGTGCCAGCAGCTTATCCCTCGCGGGGCGAACCTACAATGAGCAGTACTTC. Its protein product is CASSLSLAGRTYNEQYF.

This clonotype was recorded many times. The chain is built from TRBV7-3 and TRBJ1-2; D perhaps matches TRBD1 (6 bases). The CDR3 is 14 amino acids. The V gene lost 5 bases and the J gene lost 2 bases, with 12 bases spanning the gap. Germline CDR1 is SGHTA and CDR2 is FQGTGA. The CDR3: CASSPSGTNYGYTF. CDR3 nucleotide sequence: TGTGCCAGCAGCCCATCCGGGACAAACTATGGCTACACCTTC.

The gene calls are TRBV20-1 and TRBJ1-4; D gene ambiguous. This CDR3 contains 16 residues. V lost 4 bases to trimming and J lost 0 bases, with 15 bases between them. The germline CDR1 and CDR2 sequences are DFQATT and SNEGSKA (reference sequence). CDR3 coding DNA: TGCAGTGCTAAGGGATTTTTCGGGGCAACTAATGAAAAACTGTTTTTT. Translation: CSAKGFFGATNEKLFF.

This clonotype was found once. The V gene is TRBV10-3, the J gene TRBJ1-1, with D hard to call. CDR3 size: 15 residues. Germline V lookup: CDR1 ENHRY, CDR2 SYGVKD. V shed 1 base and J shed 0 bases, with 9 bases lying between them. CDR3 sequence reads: CAISELSAMNTEAFF. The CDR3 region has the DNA TGTGCCATCAGTGAGTTATCCGCCATGAACACTGAAGCTTTCTTT.

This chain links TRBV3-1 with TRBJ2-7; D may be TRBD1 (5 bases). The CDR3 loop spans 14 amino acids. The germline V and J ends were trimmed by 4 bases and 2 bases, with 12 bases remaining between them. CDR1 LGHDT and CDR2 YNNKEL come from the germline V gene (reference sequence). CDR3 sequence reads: CASSLRVVAYEQYF. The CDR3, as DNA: TGTGCCAGCAGCCTCAGGGTAGTTGCCTACGAGCAGTACTTC.

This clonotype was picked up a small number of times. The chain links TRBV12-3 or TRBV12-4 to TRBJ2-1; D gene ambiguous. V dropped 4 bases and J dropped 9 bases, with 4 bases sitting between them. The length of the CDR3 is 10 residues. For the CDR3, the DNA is TGTGCCAGCAGTTCGATTGAGCAGTTCTTC. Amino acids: CASSSIEQFF.

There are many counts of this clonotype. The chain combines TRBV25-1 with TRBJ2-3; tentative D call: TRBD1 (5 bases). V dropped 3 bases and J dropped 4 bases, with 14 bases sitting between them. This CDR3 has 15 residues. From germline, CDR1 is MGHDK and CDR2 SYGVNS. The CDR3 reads CASSEDNAPSDTQYF. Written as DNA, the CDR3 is TGTGCCAGCAGTGAGGACAACGCGCCCTCAGATACGCAGTATTTT.

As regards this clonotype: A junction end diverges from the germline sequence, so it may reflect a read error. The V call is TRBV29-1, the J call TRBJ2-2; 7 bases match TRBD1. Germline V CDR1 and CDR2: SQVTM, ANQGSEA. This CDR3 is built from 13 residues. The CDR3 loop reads CSVEDRVIGELFF. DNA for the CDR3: TGCAGCGTGGAAGACAGGGTTATCGGGGAGCTGTTTTTT.

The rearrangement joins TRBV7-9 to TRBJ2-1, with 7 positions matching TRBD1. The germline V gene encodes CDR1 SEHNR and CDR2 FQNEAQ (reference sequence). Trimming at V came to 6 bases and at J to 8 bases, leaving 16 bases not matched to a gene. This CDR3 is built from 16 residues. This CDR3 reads CASSASWDRTGDEQFF. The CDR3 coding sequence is TGTGCCAGCAGTGCCTCCTGGGACAGAACTGGGGATGAGCAGTTCTTC. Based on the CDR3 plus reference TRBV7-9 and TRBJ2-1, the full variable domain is DTGVSQNPRHKITKRGQNVTFRCDPISEHNRLYWYRQTLGQGPEFLTYFQNEAQLEKSRLLSDRFSAERPKGSFSTLEIQRTEQGDSAMYLCASSASWDRTGDEQFFGPGTRLTVL.

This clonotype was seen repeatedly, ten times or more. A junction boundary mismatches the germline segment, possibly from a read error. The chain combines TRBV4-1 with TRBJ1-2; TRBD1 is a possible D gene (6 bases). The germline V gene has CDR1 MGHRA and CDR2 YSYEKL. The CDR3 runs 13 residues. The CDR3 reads CASSQEGGYGYTF. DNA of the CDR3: TGTGCCAGCAGCCAAGAGGGGGGTTATGGCTACACCTTC.

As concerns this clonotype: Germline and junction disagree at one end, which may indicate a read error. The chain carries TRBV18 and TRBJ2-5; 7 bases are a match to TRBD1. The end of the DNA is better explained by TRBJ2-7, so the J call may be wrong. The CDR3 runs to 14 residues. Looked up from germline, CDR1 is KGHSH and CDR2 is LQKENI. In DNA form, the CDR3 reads TGTGCCAACTCACTAACGACAGGGAGCTGCGAGCAGTACTTC. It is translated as CANSLTTGSCEQYF.

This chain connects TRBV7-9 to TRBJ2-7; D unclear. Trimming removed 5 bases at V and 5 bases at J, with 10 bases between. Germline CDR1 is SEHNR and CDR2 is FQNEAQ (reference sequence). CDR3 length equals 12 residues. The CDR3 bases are TGTGCCAGCAGCCCCGCCCCGGACGAGCAGTACTTC. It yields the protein CASSPAPDEQYF.

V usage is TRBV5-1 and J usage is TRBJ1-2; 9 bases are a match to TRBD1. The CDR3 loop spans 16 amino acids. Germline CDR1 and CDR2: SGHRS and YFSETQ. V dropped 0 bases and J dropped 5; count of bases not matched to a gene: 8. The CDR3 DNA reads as TGCGCCAGCAGCTTGGGACATCGGGACAGGGTATATGGCTACACCTTC. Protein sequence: CASSLGHRDRVYGYTF. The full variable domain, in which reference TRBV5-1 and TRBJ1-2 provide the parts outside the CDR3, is KAGVTQTPRYLIKTRGQQVTLSCSPISGHRSVSWYQQTPGQGLQFLFEYFSETQRNKGNFPGRFSGRQFSNSRSEMNVSTLELGDSALYLCASSLGHRDRVYGYTFGSGTRLTVV.

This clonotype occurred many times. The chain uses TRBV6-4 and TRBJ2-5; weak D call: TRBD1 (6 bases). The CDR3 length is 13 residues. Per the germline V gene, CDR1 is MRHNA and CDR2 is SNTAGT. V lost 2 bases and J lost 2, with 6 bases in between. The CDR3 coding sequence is TGTGCCAGCAGTGACGGGACACAAGAGACCCAGTACTTC. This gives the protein CASSDGTQETQYF.

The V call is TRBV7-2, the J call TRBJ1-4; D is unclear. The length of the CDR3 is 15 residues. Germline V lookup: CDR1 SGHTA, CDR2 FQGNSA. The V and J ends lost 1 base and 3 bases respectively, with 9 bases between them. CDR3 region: CASSLVGSSNEKLFF. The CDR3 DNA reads TGTGCCAGCAGCTTAGTAGGCAGTTCTAATGAAAAACTGTTTTTT.

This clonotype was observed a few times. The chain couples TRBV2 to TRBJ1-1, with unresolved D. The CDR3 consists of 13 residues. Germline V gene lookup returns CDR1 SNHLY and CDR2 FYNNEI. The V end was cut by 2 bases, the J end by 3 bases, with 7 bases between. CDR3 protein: CASSEMGYTEAFF. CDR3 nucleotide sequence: TGTGCCAGCAGTGAAATGGGTTACACTGAAGCTTTCTTT.

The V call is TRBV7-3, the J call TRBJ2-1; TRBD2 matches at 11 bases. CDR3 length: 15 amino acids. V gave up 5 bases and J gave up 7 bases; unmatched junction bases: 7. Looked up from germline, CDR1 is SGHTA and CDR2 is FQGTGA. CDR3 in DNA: TGTGCCAGCAGCCCGGTAGCGGGAGGGCCTAATGAGCAGTTCTTC. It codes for CASSPVAGGPNEQFF.

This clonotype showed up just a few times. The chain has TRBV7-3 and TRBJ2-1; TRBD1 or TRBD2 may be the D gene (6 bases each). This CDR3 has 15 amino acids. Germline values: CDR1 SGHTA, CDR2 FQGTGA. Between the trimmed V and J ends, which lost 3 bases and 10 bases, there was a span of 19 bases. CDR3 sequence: CASSLSFRGAQEQFF. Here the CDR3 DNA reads TGTGCCAGCAGCTTGTCTTTTAGGGGGGCCCAAGAGCAGTTCTTC.

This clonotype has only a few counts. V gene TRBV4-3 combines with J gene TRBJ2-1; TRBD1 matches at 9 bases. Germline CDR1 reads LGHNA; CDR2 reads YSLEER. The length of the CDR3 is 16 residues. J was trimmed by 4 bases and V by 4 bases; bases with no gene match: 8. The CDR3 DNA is TGCGCCAGCAGCCGAGGCGGGACAGGGAATTACAATGAGCAGTTCTTC. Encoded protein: CASSRGGTGNYNEQFF.

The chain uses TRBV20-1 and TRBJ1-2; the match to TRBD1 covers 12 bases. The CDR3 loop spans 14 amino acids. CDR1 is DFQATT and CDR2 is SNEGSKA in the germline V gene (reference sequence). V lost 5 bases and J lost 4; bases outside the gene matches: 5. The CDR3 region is CSAVRDRGLYGYTF. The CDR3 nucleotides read TGCAGTGCTGTCCGGGACAGGGGGCTCTATGGCTACACCTTC.

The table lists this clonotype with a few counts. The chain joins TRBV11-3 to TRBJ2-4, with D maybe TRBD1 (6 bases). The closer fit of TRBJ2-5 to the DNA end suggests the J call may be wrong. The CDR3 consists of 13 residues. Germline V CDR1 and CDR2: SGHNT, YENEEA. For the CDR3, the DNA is TGTGCCAGCAGCTCAGGGGTGTGGGAGACCCAGTACTTC. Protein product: CASSSGVWETQYF.

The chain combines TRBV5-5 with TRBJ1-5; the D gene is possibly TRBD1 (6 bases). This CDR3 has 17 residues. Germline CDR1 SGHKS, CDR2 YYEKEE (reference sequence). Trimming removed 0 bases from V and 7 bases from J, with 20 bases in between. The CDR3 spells CASSLGRDTLRSQPQHF. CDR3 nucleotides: TGTGCCAGCAGCTTGGGGAGGGACACCTTGAGGAGCCAGCCCCAGCATTTT.

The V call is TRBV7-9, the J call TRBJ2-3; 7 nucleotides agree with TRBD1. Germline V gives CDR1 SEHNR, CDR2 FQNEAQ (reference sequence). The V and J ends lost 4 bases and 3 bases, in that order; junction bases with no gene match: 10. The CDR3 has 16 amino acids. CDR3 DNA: TGTGCCAGCAGCTCTAGGGCCAGGGGGTGGACAGATACGCAGTATTTT. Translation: CASSSRARGWTDTQYF.

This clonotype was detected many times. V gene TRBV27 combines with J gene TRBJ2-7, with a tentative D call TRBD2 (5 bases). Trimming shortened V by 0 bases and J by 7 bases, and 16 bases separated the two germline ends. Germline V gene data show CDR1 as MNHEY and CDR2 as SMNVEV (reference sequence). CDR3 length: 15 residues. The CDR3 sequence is CASSLSQPGMGEQYF. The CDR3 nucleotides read TGTGCCAGCAGTTTATCCCAGCCGGGGATGGGGGAGCAGTACTTC.

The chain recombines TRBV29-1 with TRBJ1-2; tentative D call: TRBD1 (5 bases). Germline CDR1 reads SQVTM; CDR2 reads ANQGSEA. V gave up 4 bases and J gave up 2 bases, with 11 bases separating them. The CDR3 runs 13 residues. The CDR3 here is CSVVTGDNYGYTF. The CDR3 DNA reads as TGCAGCGTTGTCACCGGGGACAACTATGGCTACACCTTC.

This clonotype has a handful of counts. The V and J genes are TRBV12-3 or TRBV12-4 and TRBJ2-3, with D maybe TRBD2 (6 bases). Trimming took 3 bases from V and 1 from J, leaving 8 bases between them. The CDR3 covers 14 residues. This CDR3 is CASSFWGGTDTQYF. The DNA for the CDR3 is TGTGCCAGCAGTTTTTGGGGGGGCACAGATACGCAGTATTTT.

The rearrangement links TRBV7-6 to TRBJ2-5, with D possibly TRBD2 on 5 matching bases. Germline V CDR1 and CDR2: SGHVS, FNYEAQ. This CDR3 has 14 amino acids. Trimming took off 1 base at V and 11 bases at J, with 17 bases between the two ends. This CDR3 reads CASSLEGVRREQYF. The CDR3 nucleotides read TGTGCCAGCAGCTTAGAGGGAGTTAGAAGGGAGCAGTACTTC.

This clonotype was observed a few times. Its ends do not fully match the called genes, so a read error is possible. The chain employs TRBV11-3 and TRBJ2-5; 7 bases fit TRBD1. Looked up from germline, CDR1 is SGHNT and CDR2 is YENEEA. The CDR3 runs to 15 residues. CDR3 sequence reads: CASSPGTVDQETQYF. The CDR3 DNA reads TGCGCCAGCAGCCCCGGGACAGTCGACCAAGAGACCCAGTACTTC.

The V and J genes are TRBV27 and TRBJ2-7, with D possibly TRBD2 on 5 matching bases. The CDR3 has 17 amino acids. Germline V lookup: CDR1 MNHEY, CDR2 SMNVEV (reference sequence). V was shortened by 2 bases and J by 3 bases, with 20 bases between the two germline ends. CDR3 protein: CASSLNRRGNPLYEQYF. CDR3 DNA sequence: TGTGCCAGCAGTTTAAACCGCCGGGGAAACCCCCTCTACGAGCAGTACTTC.

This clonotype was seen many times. CDR3 sequence (DNA): TGTGCCAGCAGCTCACCAGCAACCTACGAGCAGTACTTC. This translates into CASSSPATYEQYF. This chain uses TRBV11-3 with TRBJ2-7; no reliable D call. This CDR3 spans 13 amino acids. Germline assignment: CDR1 SGHNT and CDR2 YENEEA. V lost 4 bases and J 2 bases, leaving 9 bases between the germline ends.